The TCR beta chain described here comes from a study of tumor-infiltrating lymphocytes in primary liver carcinoma. Study as a whole: Patients, male and female, were 30 to 69 years old. General study findings and limits: Relative to tumor region pairs, the tumor-adjacent and tumor-blood pairs showed overlap that was lower.

Production of TCR beta cDNA used around 0.45 ug total RNA together with a constant-region primer. Libraries for TCR beta were built through three nested multiplex PCR rounds, which together made up a slightly modified ARM-PCR procedure. A C-beta reverse primer and TRBV1-TRBV30 forward primers served in each of the first two PCR rounds, at 9 to 10 cycles apiece. TCRdb recomputed calls from the multiplex PCR reads with MiXCR, one row per CDR3 protein. The table includes fewer than 400,000 distinct CDR3 sequences, 50% to 75% detected once. Blood RNA originated from unsorted whole blood, with germline DNA additionally extracted. This clonotype appeared once. Antigen specificity is unknown. The CDR3 has 14 residues. Germline CDR1 reads MDHEN; CDR2 reads SYDVKM. Trimming shortened V by 8 bases and J by 0 bases, and 12 bases separated the two germline ends.

The chain joins TRBV28 to TRBJ2-3, with D tentatively TRBD2 (5 bases). Material for sequencing was peripheral blood. This TCR came from a young woman with primary liver carcinoma and hepatitis B virus infection. CDR3 sequence: CASCGADSTDTQYF. CDR3 bases: TGTGCCAGCTGCGGAGCGGACAGCACAGATACGCAGTATTTT. The full variable domain, completed using reference TRBV28 and TRBJ2-3, is DVKVTQSSRYLVKRTGEKVFLECVQDMDHENMFWYRQDPGLGLRLIYFSYDVKMKEKGDIPEGYSVSREKKERFSLILESASTNQTSMYLCASCGADSTDTQYFGPGTRLTVL.